This T cell receptor (beta chain) originates from a study of CD8 T cells in ankylosing spondylitis. The CDR3 runs 12 residues. Trimming cost V 7 bases and J 5 bases, with 11 bases left between them. Germline V gene sequence: CDR1 MNHEY, CDR2 SVGAGI. This clonotype was seen ten or more times. MiXCR was run by TCRdb on the 5' RACE reads, yielding one entry per CDR3 protein. The repertoire holds 69,000 or so distinct CDR3 sequences, with roughly 5% as singletons. The chain has TRBV6-5 and TRBJ1-2; unclear D gene. This sequence originates from a male donor with ankylosing spondylitis or in good health (not recorded which). What was sequenced was blood, either unsorted or a sorted T cell fraction (not recorded which). CDR3: CASTSDRYGYTF. CDR3 in DNA: TGTGCCAGCACCTCCGACCGTTATGGCTACACCTTC.